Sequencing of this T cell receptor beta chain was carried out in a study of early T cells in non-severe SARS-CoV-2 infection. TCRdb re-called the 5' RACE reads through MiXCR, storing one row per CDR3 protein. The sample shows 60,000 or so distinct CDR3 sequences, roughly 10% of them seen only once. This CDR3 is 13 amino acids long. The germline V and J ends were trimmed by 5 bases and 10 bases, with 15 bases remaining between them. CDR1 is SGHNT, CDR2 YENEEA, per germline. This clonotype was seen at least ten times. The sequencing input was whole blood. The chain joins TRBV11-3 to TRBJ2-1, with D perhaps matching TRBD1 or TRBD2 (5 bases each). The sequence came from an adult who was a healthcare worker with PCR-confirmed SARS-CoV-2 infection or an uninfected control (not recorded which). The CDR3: CASSKSSGTEQFF. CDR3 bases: TGTGCCAGCAGCAAATCATCCGGGACGGAGCAGTTCTTC.